Included here is one T cell receptor beta chain sequence, with context. This sample stems from a study of glioma-infiltrating T cells after dendritic cell vaccination. The table came from immunoSEQ multiplex PCR; TCRdb's copy has only in-frame clones and leaves some out. The table has more than 95,000 clones, nearly 90% seen once. Time point defined: after dendritic cell vaccination, including at tumor progression/relapse. Fresh-frozen tumor tissue and more than two years of survival data were available for all. PBMC were collected before vaccination, two weeks after the third vaccination, and at progression. Per the germline V gene, CDR1 is LGHNT and CDR2 is FRNRAP. Trimming left V 2 bases short and J 10 bases short, with 12 bases between. The CDR3 is 13 residues long.

The source was blood, collected after dendritic cell vaccination. This receptor was obtained from a human donor with glioblastoma. The chain joins TRBV12-5 to TRBJ2-1, with D possibly TRBD1 on 6 matching bases. CDR3 nucleotide sequence: TGTGCTAGTGGTTTGACTACCGGGACAGAGCAGTTCTTC. Translated, it gives CASGLTTGTEQFF.